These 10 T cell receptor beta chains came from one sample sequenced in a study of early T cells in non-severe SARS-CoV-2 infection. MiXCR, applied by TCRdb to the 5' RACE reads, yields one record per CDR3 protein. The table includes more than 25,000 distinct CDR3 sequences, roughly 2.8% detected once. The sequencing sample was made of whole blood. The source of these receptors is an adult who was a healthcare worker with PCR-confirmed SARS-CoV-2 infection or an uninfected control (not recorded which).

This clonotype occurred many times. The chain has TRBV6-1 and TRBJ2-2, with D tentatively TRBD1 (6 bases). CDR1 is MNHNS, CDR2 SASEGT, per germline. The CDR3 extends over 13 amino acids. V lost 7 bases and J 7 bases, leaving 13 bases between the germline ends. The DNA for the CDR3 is TGTGCCAGCACGGAAGGGGGACGCGGGGAGCTGTTTTTT. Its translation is CASTEGGRGELFF.

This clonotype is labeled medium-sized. In nucleotides, the CDR3 is TGTGCCAGCCAGAGGTTCGGGGGCAACTATGGCTACACCTTC. Translating gives CASQRFGGNYGYTF. V is TRBV6-2 or TRBV6-3 and J is TRBJ1-2, with D possibly being TRBD1 (6 bases). Germline loops: CDR1 MNHEY, CDR2 SVGEGT. Trimming cost V 8 bases and J 2 bases, with 15 bases left between them. The CDR3 totals 14 residues.

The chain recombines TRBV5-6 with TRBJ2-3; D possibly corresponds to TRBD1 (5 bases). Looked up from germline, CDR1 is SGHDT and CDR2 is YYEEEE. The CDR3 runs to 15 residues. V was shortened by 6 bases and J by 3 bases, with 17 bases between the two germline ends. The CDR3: CASTQGLGPTDTQYF. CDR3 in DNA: TGTGCCAGCACCCAGGGATTGGGGCCAACAGATACGCAGTATTTT.

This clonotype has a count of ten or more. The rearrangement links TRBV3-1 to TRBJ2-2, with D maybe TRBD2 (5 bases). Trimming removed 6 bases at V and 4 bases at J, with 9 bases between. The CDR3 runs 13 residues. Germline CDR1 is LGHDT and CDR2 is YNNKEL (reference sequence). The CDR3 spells CASRRGSTGELFF. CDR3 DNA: TGTGCCAGCAGACGGGGAAGCACCGGGGAGCTGTTTTTT.

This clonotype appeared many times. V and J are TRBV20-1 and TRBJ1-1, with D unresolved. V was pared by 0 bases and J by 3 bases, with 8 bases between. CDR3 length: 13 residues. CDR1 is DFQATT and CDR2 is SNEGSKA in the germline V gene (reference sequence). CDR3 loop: CSARENTYTEAFF. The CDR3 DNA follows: TGCAGTGCTAGAGAAAACACGTACACTGAAGCTTTCTTT.

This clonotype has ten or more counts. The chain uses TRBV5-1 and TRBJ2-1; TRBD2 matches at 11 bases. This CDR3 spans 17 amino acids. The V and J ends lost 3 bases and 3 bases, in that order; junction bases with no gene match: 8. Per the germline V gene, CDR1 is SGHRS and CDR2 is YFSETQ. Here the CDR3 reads CASSSRLAGGLYNEQFF. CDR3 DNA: TGCGCCAGCAGCTCGCGTCTAGCGGGGGGCCTCTACAATGAGCAGTTCTTC.

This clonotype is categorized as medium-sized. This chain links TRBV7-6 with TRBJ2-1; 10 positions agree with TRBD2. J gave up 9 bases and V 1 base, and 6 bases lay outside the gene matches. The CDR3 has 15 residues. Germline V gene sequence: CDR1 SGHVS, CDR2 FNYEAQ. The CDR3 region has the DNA TGTGCCAGCAGCTTAGGGGCTAGCGGGGGAGGTGAGCAGTTCTTC. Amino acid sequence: CASSLGASGGGEQFF.

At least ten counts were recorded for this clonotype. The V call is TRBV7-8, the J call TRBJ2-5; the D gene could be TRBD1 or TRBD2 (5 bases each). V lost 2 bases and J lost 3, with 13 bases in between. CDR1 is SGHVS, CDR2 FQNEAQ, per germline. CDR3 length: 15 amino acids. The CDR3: CASSLRGRVEETQYF. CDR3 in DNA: TGTGCCAGCAGCTTACGGGGCAGGGTAGAAGAGACCCAGTACTTC. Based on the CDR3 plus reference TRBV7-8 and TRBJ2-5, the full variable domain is GAGVSQSPRYKVAKRGQDVALRCDPISGHVSLFWYQQALGQGPEFLTYFQNEAQLDKSGLPSDRFFAERPEGSVSTLKIQRTQQEDSAVYLCASSLRGRVEETQYFGPGTRLLVL.

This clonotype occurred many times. The CDR3 nucleotides read TGCGCCAGCAGCCCCAGGGGAAGGGAGCAAGAGACCCAGTACTTC. The encoded protein is CASSPRGREQETQYF. J is TRBJ2-5 and V is TRBV5-1; D possibly corresponds to TRBD1 (6 bases). CDR1 is SGHRS, CDR2 YFSETQ, per germline. The length of the CDR3 is 15 residues. V lost 4 bases and J 2 bases, leaving 15 bases between the germline ends. The whole variable domain, filled in from reference TRBV5-1 and TRBJ2-5, reads KAGVTQTPRYLIKTRGQQVTLSCSPISGHRSVSWYQQTPGQGLQFLFEYFSETQRNKGNFPGRFSGRQFSNSRSEMNVSTLELGDSALYLCASSPRGREQETQYFGPGTRLLVL.

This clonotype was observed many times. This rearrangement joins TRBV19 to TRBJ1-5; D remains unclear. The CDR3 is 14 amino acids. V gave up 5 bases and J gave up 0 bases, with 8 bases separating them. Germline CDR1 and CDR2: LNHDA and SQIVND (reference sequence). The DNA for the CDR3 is TGTGCCAGTAGTCCCAACTATAGCAATCAGCCCCAGCATTTT. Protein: CASSPNYSNQPQHF.